This T cell receptor beta chain is drawn from a study of cytomegalovirus exposure and HLA in healthy donors. Study outcomes and limitations: Clonal expansion was found to be greater in HLA-associated TCR beta chains than in equally common others in a later analysis. Usually a TCR sequence was rare, but some public TCRs were found in many donors. Sequence variants that were highly shared formed a cluster that was likely a sequencing artifact.

To note about this clone: The antigen is unknown.

Germline assignment: CDR1 DFQATT and CDR2 SNEGSKA (reference sequence). The CDR3 spans 11 residues. V lost 5 bases to trimming and J lost 7 bases, with 9 bases between them. In the PCR, 60 Vbeta and 13 Jbeta primers were used. The assay was immunoSEQ multiplex PCR, and TCRdb's table has in-frame clones only and misses some. The table has approximately 220,000 clones, over 65% seen once. What was sequenced was PBMCs. The receptor's source is a man aged 35-49 years in good health and CMV-seronegative. V and J are TRBV20-1 and TRBJ1-5; tentative D call: TRBD1 (5 bases). The CDR3 loop is CSAQKGQPQHF. CDR3 DNA sequence: TGCAGTGCTCAGAAGGGGCAGCCCCAGCATTTT.